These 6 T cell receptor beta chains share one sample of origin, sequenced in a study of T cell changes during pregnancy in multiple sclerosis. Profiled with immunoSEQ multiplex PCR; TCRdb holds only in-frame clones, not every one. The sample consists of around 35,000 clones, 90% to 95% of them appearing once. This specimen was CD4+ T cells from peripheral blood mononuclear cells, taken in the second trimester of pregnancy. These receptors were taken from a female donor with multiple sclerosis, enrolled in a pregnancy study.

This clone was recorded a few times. The CDR3 DNA follows: TGTGCCAGCTCACCACAGGATGGGCTCTTCTTCTCTGGAAACACCATATATTTT. Its translation is CASSPQDGLFFSGNTIYF. This rearrangement joins TRBV18 to TRBJ1-3; D not certain. V shed 1 base and J shed 0 bases, with 16 bases lying between them. Germline lookup yields CDR1 KGHSH and CDR2 LQKENI. The CDR3 is 18 amino acids.

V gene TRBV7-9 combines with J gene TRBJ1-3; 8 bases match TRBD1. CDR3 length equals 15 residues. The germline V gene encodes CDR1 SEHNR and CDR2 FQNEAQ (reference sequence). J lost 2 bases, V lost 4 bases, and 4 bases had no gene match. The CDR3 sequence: CASSSDRVTGNTIYF. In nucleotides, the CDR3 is TGTGCCAGCAGCTCGGACAGGGTTACTGGAAACACCATATATTTT. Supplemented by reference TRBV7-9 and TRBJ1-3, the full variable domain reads DTGVSQNPRHKITKRGQNVTFRCDPISEHNRLYWYRQTLGQGPEFLTYFQNEAQLEKSRLLSDRFSAERPKGSFSTLEIQRTEQGDSAMYLCASSSDRVTGNTIYFGEGSWLTVV.

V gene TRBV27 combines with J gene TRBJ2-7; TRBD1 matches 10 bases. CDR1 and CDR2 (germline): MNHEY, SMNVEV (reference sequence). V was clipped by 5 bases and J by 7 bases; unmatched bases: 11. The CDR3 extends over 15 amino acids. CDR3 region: CASSRWVGTGVEQYF. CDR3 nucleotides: TGTGCCAGCAGTCGTTGGGTGGGGACAGGGGTTGAGCAGTACTTC.

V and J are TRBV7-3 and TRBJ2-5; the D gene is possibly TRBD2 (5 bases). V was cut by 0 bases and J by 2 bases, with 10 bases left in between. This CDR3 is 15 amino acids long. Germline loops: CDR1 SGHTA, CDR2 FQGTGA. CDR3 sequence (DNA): TGTGCCAGCAGCTTAACAGGGAGCCCTCAAGAGACCCAGTACTTC. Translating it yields CASSLTGSPQETQYF.

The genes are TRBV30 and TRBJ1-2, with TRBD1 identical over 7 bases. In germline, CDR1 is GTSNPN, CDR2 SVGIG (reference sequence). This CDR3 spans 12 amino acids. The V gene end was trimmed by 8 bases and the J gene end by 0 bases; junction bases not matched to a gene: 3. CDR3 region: CAGTVTNYGYTF. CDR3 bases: TGTGCCGGGACAGTAACTAACTATGGCTACACCTTC.

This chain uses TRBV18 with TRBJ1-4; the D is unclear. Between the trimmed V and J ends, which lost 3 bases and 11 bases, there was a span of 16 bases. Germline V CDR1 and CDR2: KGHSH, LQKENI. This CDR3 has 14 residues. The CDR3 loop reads CASSPPSSIDKLFF. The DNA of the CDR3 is TGTGCCAGCTCACCTCCTTCCTCGATAGATAAACTGTTTTTT.